This T cell receptor (beta chain) emerged from a study of regulatory T cells in long-lasting Graves disease. Study-wide results and caveats: The number of shared public clonotypes was higher in persistent patients (around 2,700) than new patients (roughly 970).

This clonotype was seen only a few times. What it recognizes is unknown. Researchers made TCR beta libraries by using iRepertoire HTBI primers and running Arm-PCR on CDR3 regions. TCRdb used MiXCR to reprocess the multiplex PCR reads, holding one entry per CDR3 protein. The table includes 300,000 to 500,000 distinct CDR3 sequences, around 20% detected once. Time point specified: persistent/refractory GD, antithyroid drugs over 5 years with positive TRAb. Isolated PBMC RNA provided the starting material for the TCR library. Germline V lookup: CDR1 SGHTA, CDR2 FQGNSA. The CDR3 loop spans 14 amino acids. The V and J ends lost 5 bases and 7 bases, in that order; junction bases with no gene match: 7.

The source material was peripheral blood mononuclear cells (PBMCs), sampled when the disease was refractory, from a patient treated with antithyroid drugs. The clonotype originates from a female donor with Graves disease. This sequence joins TRBV7-2 and TRBJ1-2; 10 bases align to TRBD1. The CDR3 is CASSLGWTGGGYTF. CDR3 in DNA: TGTGCCAGCAGCCTAGGATGGACAGGGGGTGGCTACACCTTC.